The 21 T cell receptor beta chains given below trace back to one sample, sequenced in a study of blood T cell repertoires in COVID-19. TCRdb's table, derived via immunoSEQ multiplex PCR, lists solely in-frame clones and lacks some. Among 150,000 to 200,000 clones listed, around 80% were seen once. The sequencing input was peripheral blood. The receptors here all came from a woman aged 80 or over with active or convalescent COVID-19.

The chain employs TRBV9 and TRBJ2-5; TRBD2 matches at 7 bases. The CDR3 totals 16 residues. The V gene's germline CDR1 is SGDLS and CDR2 YYNGEE. V lost 0 bases and J lost 5; bases outside the gene matches: 10. As DNA, the CDR3 is TGTGCCAGCAGCGTAGGGGGAGGGCGGGTAATGGAGACCCAGTACTTC. Translation: CASSVGGGRVMETQYF.

V gene TRBV30 combines with J gene TRBJ2-3; TRBD2 agrees at 8 bases. The germline CDR1 and CDR2 sequences are GTSNPN and SVGIG (reference sequence). This CDR3 is built from 16 residues. The J segment lost 2 bases and the V segment lost 3 bases, leaving 10 bases of the junction unmatched. CDR3 coding DNA: TGTGCCTGGAGCCTCGCGGGGCGGGGGGTCACAGATACGCAGTATTTT. It specifies CAWSLAGRGVTDTQYF. Full variable domain (missing parts from reference TRBV30 and TRBJ2-3): SQTIHQWPATLVQPVGSPLSLECTVEGTSNPNLYWYRQAAGRGLQLLFYSVGIGQISSEVPQNLSASRPQDRQFILSSKKLLLSDSGFYLCAWSLAGRGVTDTQYFGPGTRLTVL.

This clone was counted once. The chain is built from TRBV19 and TRBJ2-3; D possibly corresponds to TRBD2 (6 bases). This CDR3 is built from 15 residues. Trimming took 5 bases from V and 3 from J, leaving 15 bases between them. Germline loops: CDR1 LNHDA, CDR2 SQIVND (reference sequence). CDR3 sequence reads: CASSPTRRETDTQYF. The CDR3 DNA follows: TGTGCCAGTAGTCCGACTAGAAGGGAGACAGATACGCAGTATTTT.

The V gene is TRBV6-2 or TRBV6-3, the J gene TRBJ1-1, with 8 bases lining up with TRBD1. This CDR3 region has 14 residues. Germline CDR1 reads MNHEY; CDR2 reads SVGEGT. With 5 bases clipped from V and 5 bases from J, the junction kept 7 bases outside the gene matches. The CDR3 DNA sequence: TGTGCCAGCAGTGACGGACAGGGAAAGACTGAAGCTTTCTTT. It encodes CASSDGQGKTEAFF.

This clone has just one count. The chain employs TRBV7-2 and TRBJ1-5; unclear D gene. Germline-derived CDR1 and CDR2 are SGHTA and FQGNSA. V lost 1 base, J lost 4 bases, and 11 bases lay in between. This CDR3 has 15 residues. CDR3 coding DNA: TGTGCCAGCAGCTTAGAAGCGGCCCAAAATCAGCCCCAGCATTTT. Translated, it gives CASSLEAAQNQPQHF.

This sequence joins TRBV19 and TRBJ1-5; no clear D gene. The V end was cut by 4 bases, the J end by 3 bases, with 10 bases between. The germline V gene has CDR1 LNHDA and CDR2 SQIVND (reference sequence). The CDR3 has 14 residues. In nucleotides, the CDR3 is TGTGCCAGTAGTAGCGGGAAGGCCAATCAGCCCCAGCATTTT. Encoded protein: CASSSGKANQPQHF.

The chain carries TRBV5-1 and TRBJ1-1, with D tentatively TRBD1 (5 bases). Trimming cost V 0 bases and J 6 bases, with 6 bases left between them. This CDR3 is 12 amino acids long. CDR1 is SGHRS and CDR2 is YFSETQ in the germline V gene. In nucleotides, the CDR3 is TGCGCCAGCAGCTTGGAGGGGCCTGAAGCTTTCTTT. Translating it yields CASSLEGPEAFF.

This clone was observed a few times. The rearrangement uses TRBV19 and TRBJ1-2, with unresolved D. There are 14 residues in the CDR3. Germline CDR1 reads LNHDA; CDR2 reads SQIVND (reference sequence). The ends were cut back, 5 bases at V and 4 bases at J, with 14 bases in the middle. This chain's CDR3 is CASSVLFPVYGYTF. CDR3 DNA: TGTGCCAGTAGTGTCTTATTCCCCGTCTATGGCTACACCTTC.

The V gene is TRBV5-1, the J gene TRBJ2-7; TRBD1 aligns across 10 bases. V dropped 4 bases and J dropped 6; count of bases not matched to a gene: 7. The V gene's germline CDR1 is SGHRS and CDR2 YFSETQ. CDR3 length: 14 residues. CDR3 bases: TGCGCCAGCAGCCCACCAGACAGGGGGCTCGAGCAGTACTTC. Protein sequence: CASSPPDRGLEQYF.

The chain has TRBV5-1 and TRBJ1-1, with 10 bases fitting TRBD1. Germline-derived CDR1 and CDR2 are SGHRS and YFSETQ. The CDR3 runs 14 residues. Unmatched junction bases numbered 1, after V lost 2 bases and J lost 3 bases. The CDR3 spells CASSFGTGDTEAFF. The DNA for the CDR3 is TGCGCCAGCAGCTTCGGGACAGGGGACACTGAAGCTTTCTTT.

The rearrangement links TRBV14 to TRBJ1-1, with a weak D call TRBD1 (6 bases). The CDR3 sequence is 11 residues long. Trimming stripped 11 bases from V and 2 bases from J, with 9 bases between. CDR1 is SGHDN, CDR2 FVKESK, per germline. The CDR3 nucleotides read TGTGCCGGACAGAATAACACTGAAGCTTTCTTT. Its protein product is CAGQNNTEAFF.

The sample holds a few counts of this clone. The V and J genes are TRBV5-4 and TRBJ1-4, with D possibly matching TRBD1 (5 bases). CDR1 SGHNT and CDR2 YYREEE come from the germline V gene (reference sequence). The length of the CDR3 is 16 residues. V was clipped by 4 bases and J by 6 bases, with 19 bases between them. This CDR3 is CASSPGGAVLDEKLFF. The CDR3 region has the DNA TGTGCCAGCAGCCCGGGAGGGGCCGTCCTCGATGAAAAACTGTTTTTT.

As to this clone: The germline gene is not matched at one end of the junction; a read error may be the cause. The V call is TRBV10-3, the J call TRBJ2-7; D remains unclear. This CDR3 has 10 residues. The germline gives CDR1 ENHRY, CDR2 SYGVKD. Written as DNA, the CDR3 is TGTGCCACCCTCTCCTGCGAGCAGTACTTC. The encoded protein is CATLSCEQYF.

The CDR3 loop reads CASSKRASGGTMNNEQFF. CDR3 coding DNA: TGTGCCAGTAGTAAAAGGGCTAGCGGGGGGACAATGAACAATGAGCAGTTCTTC. This chain joins TRBV19 and TRBJ2-1; 11 positions agree with TRBD2. This CDR3 region has 18 residues. After removal of 4 bases from V and 5 bases from J, the junction contained 13 bases not matched to a gene. The germline CDR1 and CDR2 sequences are LNHDA and SQIVND (reference sequence).

This clone was picked up many times. The chain joins TRBV7-9 to TRBJ2-7; possibly TRBD1 for D (6 bases). The germline V gene encodes CDR1 SEHNR and CDR2 FQNEAQ (reference sequence). The V end was cut by 1 base, the J end by 9 bases, with 25 bases between. The CDR3 totals 17 residues. The CDR3 spells CASSLVVDSGPLRAQYF. The CDR3 region has the DNA TGTGCCAGCAGCTTAGTTGTGGACAGTGGACCCCTACGTGCGCAGTACTTC.

This chain uses TRBV6-5 with TRBJ1-2; TRBD1 might be the D (5 bases). Germline V lookup: CDR1 MNHEY, CDR2 SVGAGI. The CDR3 spans 13 residues. Trimming pared 10 bases from V and 4 bases from J, leaving 16 bases between. The CDR3 DNA reads TGTGCCATCGCGGACATGCTTGGCTATGGCTACACCTTC. Translated, it gives CAIADMLGYGYTF.

The rearrangement uses TRBV28 and TRBJ2-1; weak D call: TRBD1 (5 bases). The CDR3 loop spans 16 amino acids. CDR1 MDHEN and CDR2 SYDVKM come from the germline V gene. Trimming removed 2 bases at V and 7 bases at J, with 18 bases between. Here the CDR3 reads CASSLGVGQGRNEQFF. The CDR3 coding sequence is TGTGCCAGCAGTTTAGGCGTTGGTCAGGGTAGGAATGAGCAGTTCTTC.

The V gene is TRBV7-2, the J gene TRBJ1-4; D might be TRBD1 (6 bases). Germline V gene data show CDR1 as SGHTA and CDR2 as FQGNSA. Trimming took off 0 bases at V and 6 bases at J, with 11 bases between the two ends. The CDR3 runs to 15 residues. The CDR3 spells CASSLATGRDEKLFF. CDR3 DNA sequence: TGTGCCAGCAGCTTAGCGACAGGACGGGATGAAAAACTGTTTTTT.

This clone was seen a handful of times. The chain employs TRBV6-4 and TRBJ2-1; 13 nucleotides line up with TRBD2. The CDR3 runs to 18 residues. Trimming cost V 5 bases and J 2 bases; bases outside gene matches: 9. Germline CDR1 is MRHNA and CDR2 is SNTAGT. This CDR3 reads CASSPSRLAGGTYNEQFF. The CDR3 nucleotides are TGTGCCAGCAGTCCCTCCCGACTAGCGGGGGGCACCTACAATGAGCAGTTCTTC.

The genes are TRBV6-6 and TRBJ1-6; D may be TRBD1 (5 bases). This CDR3 is built from 15 residues. V dropped 2 bases and J dropped 10 bases, with 15 bases sitting between them. Per the germline V gene, CDR1 is MNHNY and CDR2 is SVGAGI (reference sequence). For the CDR3, the DNA is TGTGCCAGCAGTTACGCCATGGGGCAAGAGTCACCCCTCCACTTT. This translates into CASSYAMGQESPLHF.

This chain links TRBV5-6 with TRBJ1-1; D possibly corresponds to TRBD1 (6 bases). Germline lookup yields CDR1 SGHDT and CDR2 YYEEEE. V lost 4 bases, J lost 0 bases, and 13 bases lay in between. CDR3 length equals 15 residues. The CDR3 loop is CASSGRQDLNTEAFF. CDR3 DNA sequence: TGTGCCAGCAGCGGAAGACAGGATTTGAACACTGAAGCTTTCTTT. The full variable domain, in which reference TRBV5-6 and TRBJ1-1 provide the parts outside the CDR3, is DAGVTQSPTHLIKTRGQQVTLRCSPKSGHDTVSWYQQALGQGPQFIFQYYEEEERQRGNFPDRFSGHQFPNYSSELNVNALLLGDSALYLCASSGRQDLNTEAFFGQGTRLTVV.